This note documents a single TCR beta chain sequence. Antigen unknown. Per germline, CDR1 MNHNS and CDR2 SASEGT. This CDR3 region has 17 residues. V lost 2 bases, J lost 3 bases, and 20 bases lay in between. The data belong to a study of T cells after yellow fever vaccination. Study-wide points: Post-booster repertoires contained most primary-vaccination clones again (96% CD4, roughly 91% CD8).

TCRdb re-called the 5' RACE reads through MiXCR, storing one row per CDR3 protein. This table holds more than 450,000 distinct CDR3 sequences, around a fifth found once. The sequenced sample was PBMCs, obtained 21 days after the first yellow fever vaccination. This TCR came from a man aged 18 to 30 who received the YFV17D yellow fever vaccine. The rearrangement links TRBV6-1 to TRBJ2-7; D may be TRBD1 (6 bases). As DNA, the CDR3 is TGTGCCAGCAGTGAACTTGGGTTGGGCAGGGGCGACTACGAGCAGTACGTC. Protein: CASSELGLGRGDYEQYV.